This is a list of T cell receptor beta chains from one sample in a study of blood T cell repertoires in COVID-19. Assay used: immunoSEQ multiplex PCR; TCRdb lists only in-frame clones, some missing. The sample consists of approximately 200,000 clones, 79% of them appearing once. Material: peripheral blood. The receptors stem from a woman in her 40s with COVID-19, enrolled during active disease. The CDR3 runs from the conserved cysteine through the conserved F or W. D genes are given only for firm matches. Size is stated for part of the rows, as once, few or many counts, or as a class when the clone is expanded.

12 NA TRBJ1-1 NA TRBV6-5 CASSLRNTEAFF
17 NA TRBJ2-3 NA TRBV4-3 CASSQDLTGSSTDTQYF
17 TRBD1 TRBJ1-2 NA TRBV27 CASSFKWGQGGAYGYTF
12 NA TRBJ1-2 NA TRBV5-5 CASSLNLRGYTF
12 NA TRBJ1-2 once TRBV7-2 CASSLVREGYTF
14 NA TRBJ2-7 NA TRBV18 CASSPRQGGDEQYF
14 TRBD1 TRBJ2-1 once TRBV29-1 CSVSGTGGSDEQFF
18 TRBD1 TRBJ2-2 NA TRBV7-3 CASSLRGTGGANTGELFF
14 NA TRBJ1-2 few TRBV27 CASTRIGRGYGYTF
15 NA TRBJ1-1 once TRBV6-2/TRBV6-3 CASSYPEGGGTEAFF